This T cell receptor beta chain was found in a study of T-cell memory formation after mild COVID-19. For the study at large: Clusters of TCRs were largely donor specific. Study conclusions and caveats: Clones contracting across day 15 to 85 had a balanced CD4/CD8 profile; later expanding clones leaned CD4+. Mainly CM and EM harbored the contracting CD4+ clones; mainly EMRA harbored the CD8+ ones.

V was clipped by 0 bases and J by 5 bases, with 8 bases between them. The CDR3 extends over 15 amino acids. Looked up from germline, CDR1 is LGHNA and CDR2 is YSLEER. Notes on this clonotype: Its antigen is not identified.

From the 5' RACE reads, TCRdb called clonotypes with MiXCR, one entry per CDR3 protein. The table shows about 170,000 distinct CDR3 sequences, with approximately 13% occurring only once. This TCR came from a man younger than 35 who had mild COVID-19 (a few samples of this study predate the infection). Cell type and time point are not known. Sequencing input: PBMCs or a T cell subset sorted from them (not recorded which). J is TRBJ2-6 and V is TRBV4-3; perhaps TRBD2 as D (5 bases). The CDR3 reads CASSQDGVWANVLTF. The CDR3 nucleotides are TGCGCCAGCAGCCAAGACGGGGTCTGGGCCAACGTCCTGACTTTC.